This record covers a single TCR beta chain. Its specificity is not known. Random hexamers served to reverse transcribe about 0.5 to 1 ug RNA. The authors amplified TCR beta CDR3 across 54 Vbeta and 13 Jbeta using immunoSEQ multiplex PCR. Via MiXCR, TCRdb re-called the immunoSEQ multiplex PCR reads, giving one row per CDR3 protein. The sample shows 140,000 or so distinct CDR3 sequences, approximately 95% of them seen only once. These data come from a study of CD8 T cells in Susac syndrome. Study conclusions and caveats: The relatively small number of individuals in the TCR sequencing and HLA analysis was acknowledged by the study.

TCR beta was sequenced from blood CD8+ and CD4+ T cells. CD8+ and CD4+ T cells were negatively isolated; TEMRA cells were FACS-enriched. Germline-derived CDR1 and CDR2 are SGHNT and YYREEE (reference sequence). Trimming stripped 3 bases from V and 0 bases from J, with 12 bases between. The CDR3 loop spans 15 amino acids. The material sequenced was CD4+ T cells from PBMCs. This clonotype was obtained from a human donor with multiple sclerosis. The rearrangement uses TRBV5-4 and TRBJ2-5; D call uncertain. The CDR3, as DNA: TGTGCCAGCAGCTACTCTCCAGCGTACCAAGAGACCCAGTACTTC. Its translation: CASSYSPAYQETQYF.